The 9 T cell receptor beta chains in this list originate from one sample, sequenced in a study of cytomegalovirus exposure and HLA in healthy donors. The study ran its PCR with 60 Vbeta and 13 Jbeta primers. Clones were sequenced by immunoSEQ multiplex PCR, and TCRdb holds only the in-frame ones, with some missing. The sample includes fewer than 200,000 clones, around 90% of them seen just once. The sample consisted of PBMCs. Receptors were obtained from a woman in her 30s in good health and CMV-seronegative.

The chain uses TRBV7-3 and TRBJ2-1, with 8 bases fitting TRBD2. The junction had 8 bases not matched to a gene; V was cut back by 8 bases and J by 8 bases. The CDR3 sequence is 13 residues long. Germline CDR1 SGHTA, CDR2 FQGTGA. The CDR3 here is CASCREGLDEQFF. The CDR3 DNA follows: TGTGCCAGCTGCCGGGAGGGCCTCGATGAGCAGTTCTTC.

V and J are TRBV2 and TRBJ2-2; perhaps TRBD1 as D (7 bases). Per the germline V gene, CDR1 is SNHLY and CDR2 is FYNNEI. The CDR3 length is 16 residues. V dropped 7 bases and J dropped 5 bases, with 20 bases sitting between them. Here the CDR3 DNA reads TGTGCCAGCAAGGCCAACAGGGGAGGAGGGACCGGGGAGCTGTTTTTT. This sequence encodes CASKANRGGGTGELFF.

The chain uses TRBV4-1 and TRBJ2-7; 7 nucleotides line up with TRBD1. Germline V gene sequence: CDR1 MGHRA, CDR2 YSYEKL. The CDR3 extends over 13 amino acids. Unmatched junction bases numbered 6, after V lost 4 bases and J lost 6 bases. CDR3 coding DNA: TGCGCCAGCAGCCTTCAAGGGGGCGTCGAGCAGTACTTC. It yields the protein CASSLQGGVEQYF.

This clone was seen a handful of times. The V call is TRBV2, the J call TRBJ2-3, with D possibly matching TRBD2 (5 bases). The CDR3 is 15 residues long. The germline CDR1 and CDR2 sequences are SNHLY and FYNNEI. Trimming took 6 bases from V and 2 from J, leaving 15 bases between them. CDR3 nucleotide sequence: TGTGCCAGCAGGGACTGGCGGGTCTCCACAGATACGCAGTATTTT. It specifies CASRDWRVSTDTQYF.

The chain joins TRBV5-1 to TRBJ2-3; 8 bases fit TRBD2. There are 14 residues in the CDR3. Germline trimming cut 8 bases from V and 2 bases from J; bases unmatched to any gene: 7. Germline V gene lookup returns CDR1 SGHRS and CDR2 YFSETQ. CDR3 bases: TGCGCCAGTGCGCCCGGACTAGCCACAGATACGCAGTATTTT. This codes for CASAPGLATDTQYF.

The sample holds a few counts of this clone. The chain recombines TRBV28 with TRBJ1-1; D not certain. Germline lookup yields CDR1 MDHEN and CDR2 SYDVKM. V shed 2 bases and J shed 2 bases, with 15 bases lying between them. This CDR3 region has 16 residues. This chain's CDR3 is CASSLVGGSRNTEAFF. The CDR3 region has the DNA TGTGCCAGCAGTTTAGTCGGCGGCTCCCGAAACACTGAAGCTTTCTTT. Supplemented by reference TRBV28 and TRBJ1-1, the full variable domain reads DVKVTQSSRYLVKRTGEKVFLECVQDMDHENMFWYRQDPGLGLRLIYFSYDVKMKEKGDIPEGYSVSREKKERFSLILESASTNQTSMYLCASSLVGGSRNTEAFFGQGTRLTVV.

This chain uses TRBV29-1 with TRBJ1-5, with TRBD1 as a possible D gene (6 bases). Per germline, CDR1 SQVTM and CDR2 ANQGSEA. V was cut by 6 bases and J by 3 bases, with 12 bases left in between. The CDR3 is 13 amino acids. CDR3 bases: TGCAGCGTCAAACAGGGAATCAATCAGCCCCAGCATTTT. Translation gives CSVKQGINQPQHF.

The CDR3: CASSYLQGYEQYF. CDR3 coding DNA: TGCGCCAGCAGTTATTTACAGGGGTACGAGCAGTACTTC. The chain joins TRBV5-1 to TRBJ2-7, with 7 bases lining up with TRBD1. The J segment lost 4 bases and the V segment lost 5 bases, leaving 6 bases of the junction unmatched. The CDR3 runs to 13 residues. Germline loops: CDR1 SGHRS, CDR2 YFSETQ.

The chain joins TRBV6-5 to TRBJ2-7; D uncertain. The germline V and J ends were trimmed by 5 bases and 3 bases, with 14 bases remaining between them. The CDR3 sequence is 14 residues long. Germline loops: CDR1 MNHEY, CDR2 SVGAGI. CDR3 protein: CASSRFNSHYEQYF. CDR3 bases: TGTGCCAGCAGTCGGTTTAACAGTCACTACGAGCAGTACTTC.